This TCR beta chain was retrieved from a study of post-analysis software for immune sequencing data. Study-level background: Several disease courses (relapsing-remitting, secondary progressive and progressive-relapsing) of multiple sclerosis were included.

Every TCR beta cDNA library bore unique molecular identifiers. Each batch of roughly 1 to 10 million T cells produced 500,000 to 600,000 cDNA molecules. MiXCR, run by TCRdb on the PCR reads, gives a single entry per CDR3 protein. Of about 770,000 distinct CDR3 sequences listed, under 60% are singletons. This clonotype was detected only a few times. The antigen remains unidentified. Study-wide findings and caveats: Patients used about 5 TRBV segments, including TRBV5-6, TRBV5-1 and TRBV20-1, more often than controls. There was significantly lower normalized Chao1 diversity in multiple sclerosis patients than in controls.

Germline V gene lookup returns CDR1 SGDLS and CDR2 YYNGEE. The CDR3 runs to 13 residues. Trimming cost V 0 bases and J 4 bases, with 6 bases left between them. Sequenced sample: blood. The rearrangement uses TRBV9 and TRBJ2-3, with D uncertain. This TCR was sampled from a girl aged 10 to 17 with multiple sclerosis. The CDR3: CASSVDDPDTQYF. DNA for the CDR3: TGTGCCAGCAGCGTAGATGACCCAGATACGCAGTATTTT.